This paragraph reports one T cell receptor (beta chain). Authors' analysis steps: Reference gene primers were amplified, and this amplification served to estimate nucleated cell counts. The assay was immunoSEQ multiplex PCR, and TCRdb's table has in-frame clones only and misses some. The DNA gave D and trimming, while V, J and clone size come from that table. The sample has 180,000 or so clones, roughly 85% seen once; the top ten hold under 9.5%. The data derive from a study of blood T cell repertoires in COVID-19. Study summary: Spain, Italy and the United States supplied samples that represented acute and convalescent COVID-19. PBMCs, B-cell-depleted T cells, or T cells were the source of the cDNA or gDNA that made up the material.

This CDR3 is 16 amino acids long. The ends lost 4 bases at V and 1 base at J; junction bases unmatched: 5. Per the germline V gene, CDR1 is LGHDT and CDR2 is YNNKEL (reference sequence). J is TRBJ2-1 and V is TRBV3-1 (or the pseudogene TRBV3-2); TRBD2 matches at 9 bases. Sample: peripheral blood. The sequence was obtained from an older woman with acute or convalescent COVID-19. The CDR3 region is CASSLRTSASYNEQFF. The DNA for the CDR3 is TGTGCCAGCAGCCTACGGACTAGCGCGTCCTACAATGAGCAGTTCTTC.